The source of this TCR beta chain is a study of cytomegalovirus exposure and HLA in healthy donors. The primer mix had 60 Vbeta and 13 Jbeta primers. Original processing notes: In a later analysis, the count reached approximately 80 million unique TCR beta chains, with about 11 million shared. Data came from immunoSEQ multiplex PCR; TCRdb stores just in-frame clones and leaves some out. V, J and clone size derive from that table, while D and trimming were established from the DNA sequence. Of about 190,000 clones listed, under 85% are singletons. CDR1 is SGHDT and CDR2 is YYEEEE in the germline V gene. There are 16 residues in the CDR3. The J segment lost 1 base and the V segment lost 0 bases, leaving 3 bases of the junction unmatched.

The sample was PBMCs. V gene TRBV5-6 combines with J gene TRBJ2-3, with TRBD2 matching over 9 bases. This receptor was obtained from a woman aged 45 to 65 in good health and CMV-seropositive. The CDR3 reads CASSLVPSGGTDTQYF. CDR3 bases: TGTGCCAGCAGCTTGGTTCCTAGCGGGGGCACAGATACGCAGTATTTT.